These 2 T cell receptor beta chains originate from one sample sequenced in a study of cytomegalovirus exposure and HLA in healthy donors (TCRdb year 2017). Libraries were built with the immunoSEQ multiplex PCR assay. The multiplex PCR relied on a mix of 60 forward primers for TCR Vbeta segments and 13 reverse primers for TCR Jbeta segments. TCRdb's version of the immuneACCESS table is confined to in-frame rearrangements and falls short of the full clone set. An unresolved V gene accounts for under half of the shortfall where checked; the remainder is of unknown origin. The sample yields around 130,000 clones; roughly 77% were counted once. 5% to 6% of the sample is held by the ten biggest clonotypes. Sequences were obtained from PBMCs. The receptor set was obtained from a man younger than 45 in good health and CMV-seronegative.

This clone was seen once. The chain links TRBV11-2 to TRBJ2-7; 12 positions match TRBD2. The CDR3 is made up of 14 amino acids. Germline CDR1 is SGHAT and CDR2 is FQNNGV. The trim removed 3 bases at V and 4 bases at J, leaving 1 base unmatched. The CDR3 is CASSFTSGRYEQYF. As DNA, the CDR3 is TGTGCCAGCAGCTTTACTAGCGGGAGGTACGAGCAGTACTTC.

This chain links TRBV5-1 with TRBJ2-3; 10 nucleotides align to TRBD2. The J segment lost 2 bases and the V segment lost 4 bases, leaving 4 bases of the junction unmatched. Germline V lookup: CDR1 SGHRS, CDR2 YFSETQ. The CDR3 has 15 amino acids. The CDR3, as DNA: TGCGCCAGCAGCCTGCTAGCGGGAGTCACAGATACGCAGTATTTT. It is translated as CASSLLAGVTDTQYF.